Listed here is a single T cell receptor beta chain. Its antigen is unknown. The record has no base qualities; no much larger clone is one base away. The sample belongs to a study of cytomegalovirus exposure and HLA in healthy donors (dated by TCRdb to between 2016 and 2019). In terms of the full investigation: In an earlier analysis of some 550 of the donors, 276 Gb of sequence data and just under 120 million unique TCR beta sequences from some 170 million T cells were reported. Roughly 300 gigabases of sequencing data and approximately 80 million unique TCR sequences were included in an early release covering under 650 HLA-typed donors. Among the roughly 400 genotyped donors, approximately 81% belonged to the genetic ancestry cluster associated with self-reported Caucasian donors. The study was designed to test whether signatures of past pathogen exposure could be identified by cataloging public T cell receptors. The T cell repertoires of some 700 subjects were profiled by immunosequencing and related to cytomegalovirus serostatus. Besides the first cohort of around 670 subjects, a separate validation cohort made up of over a hundred different subjects was used. To predict cytomegalovirus infection status, the study combined high-throughput TCR immunosequencing, statistical association of individual TCRs with disease status, and machine learning. A later analysis re-analyzed previously published TCR beta repertoires from about 730 donors and added high-resolution HLA genotyping to study TCR occurrence patterns. Rather than using new phenotypic data, the later analysis identified candidate immune exposures from TCR beta sequences and from how often those sequences occurred across donors. An earlier analysis of approximately 580 of the donors used high-throughput TCR beta sequencing to judge whether each TCR beta V gene segment behaved as functional or pseudogenic. Donor age, sex, ethnicity and CMV serostatus were collected together with the repertoire data. In a later genetic analysis, genome-wide SNP genotypes for about 65% of the 666 donors were used, and that subset was treated as a discovery cohort. All discovery cohort repertoires had been generated using a single sequencing platform. HLA typing included class I and class II loci at four-digit resolution. Typing coverage differed by locus: A, B, C, DRB1 and DQB1 were typed in roughly 620-630 donors, DQA1 in 522, DPA1 in 600 to 610, and DPB1 in approximately 450. Because of strong linkage in the cohort, roughly five DR-DQ haplotypes were treated as single units for association and clustering. On average, roughly 240,000 unique TCR beta nucleotide sequences were sequenced per donor among more than 350 genotyped donors of the cohort, with around 19% of those sequences being non-productive.

From a lookup of the germline V gene, CDR1 and CDR2 are LGHNT and FRNRAP. For this chain, trimming is 1 base at the V end and 4 bases at the J end, and the number of junction bases without a gene match is 16. Including the terminal cysteine and phenylalanine, the CDR3 comprises 19 residues. Solely the CDR3 DNA is kept, with 57 bases framed from the first base. Study-level results and caveats: Most TCR sequences were observed very rarely across donors, whereas some public TCRs were present in many individuals. In a later analysis, HLA-associated TCR beta chains showed more clonal expansion and lower generation probabilities than non-associated chains that were equally common. Strong co-occurrence of HLA alleles, especially DR and DQ, made assigning TCR associations to individual alleles difficult. In vitro tests confirmed that a few of the cytomegalovirus-associated TCR beta chains recognize cytomegalovirus antigens. Some IMGT-functional V segments, including TRBV6-2 and TRBV6-3, could not be told apart with the 87-base-pair reads, so those segments were excluded. The classifier was reported to diagnose cytomegalovirus status with high specificity and sensitivity in both the original cohort and the validation cohort. In a later analysis, most CMV-associated TCR beta chains were found to appear HLA-restricted, with HLA associations seemingly driven largely by CMV exposure. A later analysis reported that several top co-occurrence clusters appeared linked to parvovirus B19, influenza, CMV and Epstein-Barr virus. In an earlier analysis of approximately 600 of the donors, most TCR beta V segments were observed in productive rearrangements about 90% or about 30% of the time, broadly matching IMGT annotations. In this cohort, only TCR beta chains were sequenced, and detectable features were limited by the absence of alpha or paired-chain data. In a later analysis, 16,951 TCR beta sequences were associated with specific HLA alleles at a false discovery rate of 0.05. Because counts were too low, seventeen rarely observed V segments, including chromosome 9 orphons, were excluded from the earlier analysis of 587 of the donors. A later analysis found that TCR association rates varied across HLA loci, with DRB1 alleles showing the most associated TCRs and HLA-C alleles the fewest. The study gave a list of 150 to 200 TCR beta chains associated with cytomegalovirus. Compared with the approximately 700-donor mean, donors in an Asian-associated ancestry cluster had fewer N-insertions in productive TCRs, according to a later genetic analysis. It was suggested by the authors that the approach could potentially be generalized to other disease states and immunological phenotypes. Linkage disequilibrium might explain the correlated functional status among segregating V segments, but an unknown experimental factor could not be excluded. A later genetic analysis associated a missense DCLRE1C variant with V-gene and J-gene trimming of TCR beta chains, and an independent cohort replicated the association. A further reported finding was that TCR beta sequences accurately predicted the HLA-A and HLA-B alleles for most subjects in the first cohort. For the cohort, immune exposure information was limited to CMV serostatus. A cluster of highly shared sequence variants was judged likely to represent a technical artifact of the sequencing pipeline. Presence/absence analyses assumed roughly uniform sequencing depth across donors, an assumption that may not hold. Because HLA typing was missing for some donors at each locus, association tests included only the typed subset.

Receptors were amplified or captured by the immunoSEQ multiplex PCR assay. For the multiplex PCR, a mixture combining 60 forward primers for TCR Vbeta segments and 13 reverse primers for TCR Jbeta segments was used. The CDR3 region of rearranged TCR beta genes was amplified from genomic DNA with a multiplex PCR assay. On the Illumina HiSeq System, the amplified TCR beta libraries were sequenced as 87-base-pair reads. In the paper's pipeline: In a later analysis, 70 million to 95 million unique TCR beta chains were counted across the 500 to 700 repertoires, and roughly 11 million of these chains were shared by at least two donors. A nearest-neighbor algorithm error-corrected the raw reads and collapsed the reads into unique sequences, merging closely related sequences to remove PCR and sequencing errors. V, D and J gene segments were assigned by aligning CDR3 sequences to IMGT reference sequences. For a sequence to be retained, a match of at least six nucleotides to both a V gene segment and a J gene segment was required. Rearrangements were called productive when the CDR3 lacked stop codons and stayed in frame with V and J; all others were non-productive. Following IMGT convention, CDR3 was defined as the stretch from the second conserved V-encoded cysteine to the conserved J-encoded phenylalanine. Sequences without an unambiguous match to a single V gene segment were excluded from the earlier analysis of about 630 of the donors. An earlier analysis of some 500 of the donors classified V segments as functional when productive rearrangements were above 56.7% and as segregating when the standard deviation between donors was above 5%. A statistical classification framework was developed to diagnose cytomegalovirus status using the catalog of TCR beta chain sequences. In a later analysis, V and J genes were assigned by comparing TCR nucleotide sequences against IMGT/GENE-DB human TR gene sequences. The TCRdist pipeline was used in a later analysis to assign CDR3 sequences and most-parsimonious VDJ recombination scenarios. A later analysis defined each TCR beta chain by its CDR3 amino acid sequence plus V-gene family, and excluded reads lacking a unique V-gene family. A later analysis removed several hundred highly shared, low-generation-probability nucleotide sequences to deal with suspected cross-contamination and a sequencing artifact. In a later analysis, a clonal expansion index for each public chain was calculated from normalized within-repertoire ranks of inferred template counts. Generation probabilities in a later analysis came from a VDJ recombination model fitted to out-of-frame rearrangements, and those results were checked against IGoR. In a later analysis, TCR-TCR, TCR-HLA and TCR-CMV co-occurrence was scored with hypergeometric tests, and a repertoire-size bias correction was applied to TCR pairs. False discovery rates were estimated in a later analysis by permuting HLA or CMV assignments 20 times. In a later analysis, co-occurring TCRs were grouped with DBSCAN, and TCRdist sequence similarity was added when clustering was performed within HLA-allele-positive subsets. Repertoires with fewer than 30,000 or more than 120,000 public chains were left out of co-occurrence clustering, as were about 5 repertoires with anomalous nucleotide sharing. TCRdb retrieved this table from immuneACCESS and kept in-frame rearrangements only. Not all clones are present; in checked studies, unresolved V genes account for under half, and no reason is known for the remainder. From that table come the V and J calls and clone size; the DNA was used to work out D and trimming. The sample has around 130,000 clones on record, more than 80% of them singletons. 5.9% of the sample rests with the top ten.

The cohort comprised 670 or so healthy bone marrow donors. All cohort members were sampled while nominally healthy, although unrecorded immune exposures were likely present. The donor tested CMV seropositive and was one of the 289 seropositive cohort members. A peripheral blood sample was provided by each donor, and peripheral blood mononuclear cells were used for TCR beta sequencing. Genomic DNA extraction from the blood cell samples was performed with the Qiagen DNeasy Blood Extraction Kit. The clonotype originates from a woman in her 40s in good health and CMV-seropositive. Sequenced sample: PBMCs. The sequence is built from TRBV12-5 and TRBJ2-5; 9 junctional bases match TRBD2. The CDR3 loop reads CASGLASGPLGGGAETQYF. The sequenced DNA: TGTGCTAGTGGTTTGGCCTCGGGTCCTCTGGGCGGGGGGGCAGAGACCCAGTACTTC.